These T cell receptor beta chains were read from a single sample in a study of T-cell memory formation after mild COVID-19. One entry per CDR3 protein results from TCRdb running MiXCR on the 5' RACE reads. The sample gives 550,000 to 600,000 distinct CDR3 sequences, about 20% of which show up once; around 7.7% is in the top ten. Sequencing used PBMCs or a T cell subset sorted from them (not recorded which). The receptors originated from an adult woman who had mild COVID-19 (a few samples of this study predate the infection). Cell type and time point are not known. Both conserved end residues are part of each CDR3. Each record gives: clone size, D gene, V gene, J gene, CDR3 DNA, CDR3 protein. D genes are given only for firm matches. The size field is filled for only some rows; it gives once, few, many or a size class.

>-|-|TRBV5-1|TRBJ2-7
TGCGCCAGCAGCCCGGGTCGGGGAGGCAGGACCTACGAGCAGTACTTC
CASSPGRGGRTYEQYF
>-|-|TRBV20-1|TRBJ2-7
TGCAGTGCTAGGCCAGGGTCGGTCGAGCAGTACTTC
CSARPGSVEQYF
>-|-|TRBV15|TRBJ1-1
TGTGCCACCAGCAGAATTAACCAGCCCCCTGAAGCTTTCTTT
CATSRINQPPEAFF
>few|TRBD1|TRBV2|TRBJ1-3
TGTGCCAGCAGTGACAGGACAGGCGGAAACACCATATATTTT
CASSDRTGGNTIYF
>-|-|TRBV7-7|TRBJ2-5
TGTGCCAGCAGCTTAGGCCAGCCCCACGCGGAGACCCAGTACTTC
CASSLGQPHAETQYF
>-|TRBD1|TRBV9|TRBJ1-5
TGTGCCAGCAGCGTAGAGGGGACAGGGGTTAATCAGCCCCAGCATTTT
CASSVEGTGVNQPQHF
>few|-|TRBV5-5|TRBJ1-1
TGTGCCAGCAGCTTCGAGGCCCCAGGCCCTGAAGCTTTCTTT
CASSFEAPGPEAFF
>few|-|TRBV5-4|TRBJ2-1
TGTGCCAGCAGCTTCGGAGTCGGGAGTGGGGGCAATGAGCAGTTCTTC
CASSFGVGSGGNEQFF
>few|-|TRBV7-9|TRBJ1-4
TGTGCCAGCAGCTTCCAGGAGCCTAATGAAAAACTGTTTTTT
CASSFQEPNEKLFF
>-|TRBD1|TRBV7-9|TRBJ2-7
TGTGCCAGCAGCTTAGCGACAGGGGGTCGAAGGAACGAGCAGTACTTC
CASSLATGGRRNEQYF
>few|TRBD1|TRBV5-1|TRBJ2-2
TGCGCCAGCAGCGGGACAGGGCTGGGAACCGGGGAGCTGTTTTTT
CASSGTGLGTGELFF
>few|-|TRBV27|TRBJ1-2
TGTGCCAGCAGTTTATCGATGGGGCCCCGCGGTCCTGGCTACACCTTC
CASSLSMGPRGPGYTF
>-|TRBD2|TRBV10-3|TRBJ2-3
TGTGCCATCGGAAAGGGCGAGACTAGCGGGGGTAAAGATACGCAGTATTTT
CAIGKGETSGGKDTQYF
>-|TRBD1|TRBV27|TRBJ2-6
TGTGCCAGCAGCGAGACAGGGTCTGGGGCCAACGTCCTGACTTTC
CASSETGSGANVLTF
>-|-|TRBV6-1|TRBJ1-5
TGTGCCAGCGGCAGGAAGGGTAATCAGCCCCAGCATTTT
CASGRKGNQPQHF
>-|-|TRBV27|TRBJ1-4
TGTGCCAGCAGAGGGGGGTCCATTGGAAAACTGTTTTTT
CASRGGSIGKLFF
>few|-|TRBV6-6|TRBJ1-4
TGTGCCAGCAGTTATCGAGAAAAACTGTTTTTT
CASSYREKLFF
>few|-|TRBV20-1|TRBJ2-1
TGCAGTGCTAGAGATCCGACGAAAGGAGACTACAATGAGCAGTTCTTC
CSARDPTKGDYNEQFF
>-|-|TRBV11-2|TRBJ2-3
TGTGCCAGCAGCCCTAGGGTCTACACAGATACGCAGTATTTT
CASSPRVYTDTQYF
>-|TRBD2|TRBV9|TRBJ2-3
TGTGCCAGCAGCCCCTATGACCTAGCGGGAGACCTAGATACGCAGTATTTT
CASSPYDLAGDLDTQYF
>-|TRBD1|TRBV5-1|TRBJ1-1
TGCGCCAGCAGGCATGGGACAGGGTTCACTGAAGCTTTCTTT
CASRHGTGFTEAFF
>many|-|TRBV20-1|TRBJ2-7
TGCAGTGCTTCCGTGAAGATGTGGGGACCCCCCTCCTACGAGCAGTACTTC
CSASVKMWGPPSYEQYF
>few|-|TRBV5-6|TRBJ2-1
TGTGCCAGCAGCTTGGAACGGGGAATCTCCTACAATGAGCAGTTCTTC
CASSLERGISYNEQFF
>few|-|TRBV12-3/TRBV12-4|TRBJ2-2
TGTGCCAGCAGCCTCCCCGGGATCAAGGGCACCGGGGAGCTGTTTTTT
CASSLPGIKGTGELFF
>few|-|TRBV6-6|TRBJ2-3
TGTGCCAGCAGTTATTCCAGGGGGGTGGATACGCAGTATTTT
CASSYSRGVDTQYF
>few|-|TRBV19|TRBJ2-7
TGTGCCAGTAGTATGCAGGCAGGGGTGGTAGAGCAGTACTTC
CASSMQAGVVEQYF
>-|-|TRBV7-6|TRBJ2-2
TGTGCCAGCAGCTTAGAGAGGGGCCTCAACACCGGGGAGCTGTTTTTT
CASSLERGLNTGELFF
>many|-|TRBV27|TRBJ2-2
TGTGCCAGCAGCAAAACCCTGATCGGACAGTTGAACACCGGGGAGCTGTTTTTT
CASSKTLIGQLNTGELFF
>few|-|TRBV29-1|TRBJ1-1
TGCAGCGCACTGACAGAGAACACTGAAGCTTTCTTT
CSALTENTEAFF
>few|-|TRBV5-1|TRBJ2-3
TGCGCCAGCAGCTTGGGAGCGGTGGGGCCAGATACGCAGTATTTT
CASSLGAVGPDTQYF
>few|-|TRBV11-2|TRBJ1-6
TGTGCCAGCAACCCGGGGAATTCACCCCTCCACTTT
CASNPGNSPLHF
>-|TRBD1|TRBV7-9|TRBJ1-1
TGTGCCAGCAGCCGGACAGGGGGTCGTGAAGCTTTCTTT
CASSRTGGREAFF
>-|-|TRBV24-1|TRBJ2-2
TGTGCCACCAGTGATTTTGGGTCCACCGGGGAGCTGTTTTTT
CATSDFGSTGELFF
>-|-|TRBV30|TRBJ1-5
TGTGCCTGGAGTGTAGGGTACAGCGGCAATCAGCCCCAGCATTTT
CAWSVGYSGNQPQHF
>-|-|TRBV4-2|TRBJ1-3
TGTGCCAGCAGCCAAGGCTATAATGATGCTGGAAACACCATATATTTT
CASSQGYNDAGNTIYF
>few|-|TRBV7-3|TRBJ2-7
TGTGCCAGCAGCCAGAGGGGGAGCTCCTACGAGCAGTACTTC
CASSQRGSSYEQYF
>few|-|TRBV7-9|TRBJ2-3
TGTGCCAGCAGCCCACTCCGGGAAGACACAGATACGCAGTATTTT
CASSPLREDTDTQYF
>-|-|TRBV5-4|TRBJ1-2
TGTGCCAGCAGCTCCTCCGGGATCTACTATGGCTACACCTTC
CASSSSGIYYGYTF
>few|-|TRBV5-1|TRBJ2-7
TGCGCCAGCAGCTCAGCTGGCCCGGGGTACTCCTACGAGCAGTACTTC
CASSSAGPGYSYEQYF
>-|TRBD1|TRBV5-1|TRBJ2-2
TGCGCCAGCAGCCTAGGACAGGGCCCGTCCGGGGAGCTGTTTTTT
CASSLGQGPSGELFF
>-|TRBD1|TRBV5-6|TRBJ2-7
TGTGCCAGCAGCTTGAGATCGGGACAGAAAGAGCAGTACTTC
CASSLRSGQKEQYF
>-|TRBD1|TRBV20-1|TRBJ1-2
TGCAGTGCTAGAGGGCCCAGGGGGGACTATGGCTACACCTTC
CSARGPRGDYGYTF
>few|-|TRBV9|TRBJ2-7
TGTGCCAGCAGCGTGGCGTCGTACTCCTACGAGCAGTACTTC
CASSVASYSYEQYF
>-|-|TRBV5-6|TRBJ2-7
TGTGCCAGCAGCTTGGCCGGCAGGGTAAACGAGCAGTACTTC
CASSLAGRVNEQYF
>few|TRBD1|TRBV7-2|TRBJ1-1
TGTGCCAGCAGTGTTACAGGGGGCGACGTGAACGCTTTCTTT
CASSVTGGDVNAFF
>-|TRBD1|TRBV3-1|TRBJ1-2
TGTGCCAGCAACCGACAGGGGTTTAACTATGGCTACACCTTC
CASNRQGFNYGYTF
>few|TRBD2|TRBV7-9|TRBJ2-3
TGTGCCAGCGGCCGAGCGGGAGGAGGAGTGGATACGCAGTATTTT
CASGRAGGGVDTQYF
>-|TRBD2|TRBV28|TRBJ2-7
TGTGCCAGCAGTTTACCACTAGCGTTCTCCTACGAGCAGTACTTC
CASSLPLAFSYEQYF
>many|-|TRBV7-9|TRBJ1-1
TGTGCCAGCAGCTTAGAGACCGCGAACACTGAAGCTTTCTTT
CASSLETANTEAFF
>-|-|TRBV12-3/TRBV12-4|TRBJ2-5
TGTGCCAGCAAAGGGGGAGTTTTAGAGACCCAGTACTTC
CASKGGVLETQYF
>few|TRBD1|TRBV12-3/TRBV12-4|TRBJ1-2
TGTGCCAGCAGTTCCCGGGACAGCAAAAACTATGGCTACACCTTC
CASSSRDSKNYGYTF
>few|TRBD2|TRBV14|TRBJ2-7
TGTGCCAGCAGCCAGGGAACGGCGGGAGGTTACGAGCAGTACTTC
CASSQGTAGGYEQYF
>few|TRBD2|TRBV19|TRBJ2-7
TGTGCCAGTAGTAAGGGACTAGCGGGAGGTTGGTACGAGCAGTACTTC
CASSKGLAGGWYEQYF
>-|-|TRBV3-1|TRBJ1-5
TGTGCCAGCAGCCACGGCCGGGAAGCAAATCAGCCCCAGCATTTT
CASSHGREANQPQHF
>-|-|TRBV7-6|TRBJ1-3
TGTGCCAGCAGCTTAGCCGGGAGATTACCCACACCCGAGGACGGCACCATATATTTT
CASSLAGRLPTPEDGTIYF
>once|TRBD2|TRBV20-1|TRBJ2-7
TGCAGTGCTAGAGAGCGCCCCGGGAGGCCCATTTCCTACGAGCAGTACTTC
CSARERPGRPISYEQYF
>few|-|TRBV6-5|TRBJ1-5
TGTGCCAGCAGTTACGTAGGGTTTTCTCAGCCCCAGCATTTT
CASSYVGFSQPQHF
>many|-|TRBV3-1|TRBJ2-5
TGTGCCAGCAGCCGGGGACTTCAAGAGACCCAGTACTTC
CASSRGLQETQYF